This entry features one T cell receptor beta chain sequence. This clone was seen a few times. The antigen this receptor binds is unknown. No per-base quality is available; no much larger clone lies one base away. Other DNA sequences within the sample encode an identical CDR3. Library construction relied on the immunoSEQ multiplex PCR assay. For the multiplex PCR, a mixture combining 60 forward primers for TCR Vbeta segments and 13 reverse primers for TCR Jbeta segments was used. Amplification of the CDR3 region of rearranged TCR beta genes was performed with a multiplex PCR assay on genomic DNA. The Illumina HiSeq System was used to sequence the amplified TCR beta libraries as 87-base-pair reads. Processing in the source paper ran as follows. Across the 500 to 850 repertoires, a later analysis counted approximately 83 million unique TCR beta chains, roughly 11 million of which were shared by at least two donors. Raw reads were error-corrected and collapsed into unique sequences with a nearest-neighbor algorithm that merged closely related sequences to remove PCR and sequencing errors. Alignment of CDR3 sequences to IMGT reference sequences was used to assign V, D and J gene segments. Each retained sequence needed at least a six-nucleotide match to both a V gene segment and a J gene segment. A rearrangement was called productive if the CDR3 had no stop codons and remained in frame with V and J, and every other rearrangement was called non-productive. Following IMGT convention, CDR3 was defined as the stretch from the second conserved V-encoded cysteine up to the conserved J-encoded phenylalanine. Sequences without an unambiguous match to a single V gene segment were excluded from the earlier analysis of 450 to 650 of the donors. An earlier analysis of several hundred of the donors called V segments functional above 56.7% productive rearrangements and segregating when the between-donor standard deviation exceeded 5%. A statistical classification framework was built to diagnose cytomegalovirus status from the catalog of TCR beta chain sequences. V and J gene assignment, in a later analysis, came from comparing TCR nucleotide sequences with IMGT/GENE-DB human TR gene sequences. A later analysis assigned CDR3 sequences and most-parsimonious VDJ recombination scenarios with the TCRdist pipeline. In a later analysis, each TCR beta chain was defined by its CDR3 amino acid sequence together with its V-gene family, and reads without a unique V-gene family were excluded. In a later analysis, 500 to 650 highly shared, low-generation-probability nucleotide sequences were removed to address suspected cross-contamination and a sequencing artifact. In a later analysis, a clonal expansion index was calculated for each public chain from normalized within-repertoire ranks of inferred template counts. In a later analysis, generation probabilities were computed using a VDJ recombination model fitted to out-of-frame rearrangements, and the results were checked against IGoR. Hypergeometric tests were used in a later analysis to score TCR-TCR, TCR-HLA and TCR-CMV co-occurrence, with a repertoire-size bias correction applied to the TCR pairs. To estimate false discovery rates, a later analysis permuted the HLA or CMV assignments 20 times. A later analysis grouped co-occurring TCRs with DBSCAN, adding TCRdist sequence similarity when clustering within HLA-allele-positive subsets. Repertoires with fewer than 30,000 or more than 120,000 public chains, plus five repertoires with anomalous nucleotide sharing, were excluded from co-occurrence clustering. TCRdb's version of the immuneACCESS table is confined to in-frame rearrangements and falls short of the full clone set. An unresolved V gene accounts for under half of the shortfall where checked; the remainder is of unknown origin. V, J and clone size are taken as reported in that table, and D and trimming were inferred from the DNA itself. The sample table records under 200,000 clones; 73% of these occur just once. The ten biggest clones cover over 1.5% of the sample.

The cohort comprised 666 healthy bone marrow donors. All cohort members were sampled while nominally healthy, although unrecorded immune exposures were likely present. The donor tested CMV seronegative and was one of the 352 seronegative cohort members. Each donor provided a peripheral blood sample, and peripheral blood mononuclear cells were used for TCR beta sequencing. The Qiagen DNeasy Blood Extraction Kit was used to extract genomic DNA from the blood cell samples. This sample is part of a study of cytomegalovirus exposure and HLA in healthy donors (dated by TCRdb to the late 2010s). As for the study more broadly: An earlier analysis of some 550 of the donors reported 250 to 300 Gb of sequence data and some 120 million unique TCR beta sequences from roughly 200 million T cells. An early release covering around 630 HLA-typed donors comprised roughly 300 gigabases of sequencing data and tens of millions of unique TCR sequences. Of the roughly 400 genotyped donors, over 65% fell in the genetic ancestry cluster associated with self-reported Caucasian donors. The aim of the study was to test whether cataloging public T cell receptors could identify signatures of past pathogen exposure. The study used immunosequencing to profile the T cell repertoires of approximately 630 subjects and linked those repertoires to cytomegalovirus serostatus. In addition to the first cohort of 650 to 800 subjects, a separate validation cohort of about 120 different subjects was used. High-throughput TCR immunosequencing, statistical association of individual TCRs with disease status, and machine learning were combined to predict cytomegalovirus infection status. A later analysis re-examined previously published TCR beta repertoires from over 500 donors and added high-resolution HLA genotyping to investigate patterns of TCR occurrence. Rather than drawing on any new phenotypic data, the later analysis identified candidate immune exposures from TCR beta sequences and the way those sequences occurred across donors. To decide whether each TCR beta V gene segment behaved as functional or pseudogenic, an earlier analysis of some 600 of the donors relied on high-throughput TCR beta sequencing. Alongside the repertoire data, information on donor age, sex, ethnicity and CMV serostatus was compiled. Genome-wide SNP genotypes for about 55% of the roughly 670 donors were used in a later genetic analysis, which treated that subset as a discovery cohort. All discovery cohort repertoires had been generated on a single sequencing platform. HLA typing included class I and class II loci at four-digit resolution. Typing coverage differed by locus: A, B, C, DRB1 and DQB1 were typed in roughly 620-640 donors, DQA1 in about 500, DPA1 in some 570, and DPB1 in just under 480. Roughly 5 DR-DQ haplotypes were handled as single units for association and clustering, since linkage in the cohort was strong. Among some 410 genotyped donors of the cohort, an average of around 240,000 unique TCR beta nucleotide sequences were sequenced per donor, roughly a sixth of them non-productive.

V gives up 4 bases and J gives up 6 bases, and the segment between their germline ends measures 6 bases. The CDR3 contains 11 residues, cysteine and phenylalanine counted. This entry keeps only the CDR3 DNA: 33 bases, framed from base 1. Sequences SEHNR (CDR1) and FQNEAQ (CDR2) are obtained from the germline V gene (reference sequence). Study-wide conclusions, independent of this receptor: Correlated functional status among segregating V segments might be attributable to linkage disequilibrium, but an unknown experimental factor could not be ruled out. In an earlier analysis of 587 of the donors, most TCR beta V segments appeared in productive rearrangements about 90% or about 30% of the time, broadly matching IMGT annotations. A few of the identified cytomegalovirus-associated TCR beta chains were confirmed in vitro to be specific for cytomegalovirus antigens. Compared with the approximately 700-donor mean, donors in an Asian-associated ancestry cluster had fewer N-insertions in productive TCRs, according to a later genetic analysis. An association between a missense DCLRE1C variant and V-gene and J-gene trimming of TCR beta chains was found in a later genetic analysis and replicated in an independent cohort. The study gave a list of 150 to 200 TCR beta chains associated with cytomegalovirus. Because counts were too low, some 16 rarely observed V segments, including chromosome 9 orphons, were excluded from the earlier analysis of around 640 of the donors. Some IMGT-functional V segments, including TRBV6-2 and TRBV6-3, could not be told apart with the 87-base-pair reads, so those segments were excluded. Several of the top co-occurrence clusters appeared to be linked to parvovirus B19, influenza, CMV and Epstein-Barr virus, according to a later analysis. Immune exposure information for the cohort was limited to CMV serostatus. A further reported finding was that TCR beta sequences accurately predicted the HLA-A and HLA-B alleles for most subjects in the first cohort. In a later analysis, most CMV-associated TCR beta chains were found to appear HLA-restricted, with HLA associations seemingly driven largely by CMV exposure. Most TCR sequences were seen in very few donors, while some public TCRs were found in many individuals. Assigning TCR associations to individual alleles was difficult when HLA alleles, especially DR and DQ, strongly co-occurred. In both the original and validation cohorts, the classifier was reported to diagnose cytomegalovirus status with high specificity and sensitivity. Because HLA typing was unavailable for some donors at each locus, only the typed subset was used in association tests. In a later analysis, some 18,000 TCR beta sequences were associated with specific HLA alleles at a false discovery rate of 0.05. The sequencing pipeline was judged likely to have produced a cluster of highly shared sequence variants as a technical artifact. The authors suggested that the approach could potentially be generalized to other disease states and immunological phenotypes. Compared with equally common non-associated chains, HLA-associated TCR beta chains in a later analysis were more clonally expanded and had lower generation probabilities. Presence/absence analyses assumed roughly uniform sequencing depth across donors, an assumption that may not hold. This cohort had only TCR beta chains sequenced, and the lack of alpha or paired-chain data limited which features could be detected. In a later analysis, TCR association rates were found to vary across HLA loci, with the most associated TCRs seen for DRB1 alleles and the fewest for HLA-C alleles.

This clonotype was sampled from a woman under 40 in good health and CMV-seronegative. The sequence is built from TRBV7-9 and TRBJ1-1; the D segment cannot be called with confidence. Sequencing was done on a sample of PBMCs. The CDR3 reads CASSSTPEAFF. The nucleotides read TGTGCCAGCAGCTCCACTCCTGAAGCTTTCTTT.